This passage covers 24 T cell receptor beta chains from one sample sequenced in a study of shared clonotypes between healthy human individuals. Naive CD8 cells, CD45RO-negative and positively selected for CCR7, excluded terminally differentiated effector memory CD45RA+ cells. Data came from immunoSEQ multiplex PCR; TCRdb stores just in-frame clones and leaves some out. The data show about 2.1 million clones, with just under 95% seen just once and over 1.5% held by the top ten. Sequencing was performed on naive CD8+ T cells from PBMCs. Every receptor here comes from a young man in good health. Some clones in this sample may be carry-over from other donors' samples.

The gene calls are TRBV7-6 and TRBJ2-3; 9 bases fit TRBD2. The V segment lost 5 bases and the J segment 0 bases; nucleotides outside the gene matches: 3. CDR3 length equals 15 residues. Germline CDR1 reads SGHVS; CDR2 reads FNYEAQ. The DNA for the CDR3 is TGTGCCAGCAGCGGGGGACTAGCTAGCACAGATACGCAGTATTTT. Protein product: CASSGGLASTDTQYF.

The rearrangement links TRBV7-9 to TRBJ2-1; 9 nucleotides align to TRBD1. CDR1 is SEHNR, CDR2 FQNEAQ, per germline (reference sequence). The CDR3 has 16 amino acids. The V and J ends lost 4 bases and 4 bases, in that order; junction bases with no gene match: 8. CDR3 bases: TGTGCCAGCAGCTCCGCACGGACAGGGGCTTACAATGAGCAGTTCTTC. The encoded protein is CASSSARTGAYNEQFF.

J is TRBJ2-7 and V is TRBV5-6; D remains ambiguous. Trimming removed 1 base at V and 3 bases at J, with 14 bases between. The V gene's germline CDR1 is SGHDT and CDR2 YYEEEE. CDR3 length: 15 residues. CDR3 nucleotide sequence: TGTGCCAGCAGCTTGACAGCTAAACTAAACTACGAGCAGTACTTC. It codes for CASSLTAKLNYEQYF. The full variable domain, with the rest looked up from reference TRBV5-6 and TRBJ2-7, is DAGVTQSPTHLIKTRGQQVTLRCSPKSGHDTVSWYQQALGQGPQFIFQYYEEEERQRGNFPDRFSGHQFPNYSSELNVNALLLGDSALYLCASSLTAKLNYEQYFGPGTRLTVT.

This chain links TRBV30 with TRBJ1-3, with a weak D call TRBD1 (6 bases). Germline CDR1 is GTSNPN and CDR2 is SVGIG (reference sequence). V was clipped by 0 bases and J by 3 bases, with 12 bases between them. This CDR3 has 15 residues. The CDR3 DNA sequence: TGTGCCTGGAGTGTCCCGCAGGGGTTTGGAAACACCATATATTTT. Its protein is CAWSVPQGFGNTIYF.

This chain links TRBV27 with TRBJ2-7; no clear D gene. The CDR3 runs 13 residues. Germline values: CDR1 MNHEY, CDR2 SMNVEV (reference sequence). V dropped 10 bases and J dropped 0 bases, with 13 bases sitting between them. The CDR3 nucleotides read TGTGCCACCCAGGCGGCCCTCTCCTACGAGCAGTACTTC. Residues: CATQAALSYEQYF.

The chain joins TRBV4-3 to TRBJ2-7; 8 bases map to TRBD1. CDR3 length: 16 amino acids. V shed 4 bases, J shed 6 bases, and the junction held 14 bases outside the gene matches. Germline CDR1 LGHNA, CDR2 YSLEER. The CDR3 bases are TGCGCCAGCAGCCTAGGACAGGGCCCTACTTTTCTCGAGCAGTACTTC. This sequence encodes CASSLGQGPTFLEQYF.

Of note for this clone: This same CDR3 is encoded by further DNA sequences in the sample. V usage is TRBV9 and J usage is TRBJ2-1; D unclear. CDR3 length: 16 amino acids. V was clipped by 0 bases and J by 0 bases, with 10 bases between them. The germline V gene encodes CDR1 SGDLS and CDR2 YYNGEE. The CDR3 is CASSVVSSSSYNEQFF. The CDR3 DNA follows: TGTGCCAGCAGCGTAGTCTCCTCGAGCTCCTACAATGAGCAGTTCTTC.

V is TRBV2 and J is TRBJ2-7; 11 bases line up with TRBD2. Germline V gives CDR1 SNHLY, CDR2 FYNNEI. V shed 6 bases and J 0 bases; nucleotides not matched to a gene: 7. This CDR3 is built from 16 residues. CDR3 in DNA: TGTGCCAGCAGGACTAGCGGGACCAAGAGCTCCTACGAGCAGTACTTC. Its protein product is CASRTSGTKSSYEQYF.

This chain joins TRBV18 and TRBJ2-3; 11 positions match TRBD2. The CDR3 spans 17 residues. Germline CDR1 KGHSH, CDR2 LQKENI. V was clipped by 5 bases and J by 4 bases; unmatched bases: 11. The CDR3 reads CASSSSSGRSGPDTQYF. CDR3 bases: TGTGCCAGCTCATCTTCTAGCGGGAGGTCGGGCCCAGATACGCAGTATTTT.

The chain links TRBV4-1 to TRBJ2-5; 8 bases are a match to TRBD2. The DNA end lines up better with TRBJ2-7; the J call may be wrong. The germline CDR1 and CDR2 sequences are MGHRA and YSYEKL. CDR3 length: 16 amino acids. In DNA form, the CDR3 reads TGCGCCAGCAGCAAGGAACTGTTTAGCGGGATAGCCGAGCAGTACTTC. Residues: CASSKELFSGIAEQYF.

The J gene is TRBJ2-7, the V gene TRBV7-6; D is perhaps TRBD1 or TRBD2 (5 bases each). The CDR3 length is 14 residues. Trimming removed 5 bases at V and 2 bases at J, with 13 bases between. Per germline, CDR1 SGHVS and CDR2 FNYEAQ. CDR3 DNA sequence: TGTGCCAGCAGCCACCGGGACCCGACCTACGAGCAGTACTTC. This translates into CASSHRDPTYEQYF.

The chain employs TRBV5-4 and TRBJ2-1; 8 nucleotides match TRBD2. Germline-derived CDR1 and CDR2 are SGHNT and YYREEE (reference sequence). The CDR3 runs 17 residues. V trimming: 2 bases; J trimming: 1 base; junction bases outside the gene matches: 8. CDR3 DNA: TGTGCCAGCAGCTTCCTCGGGAGGGGACGTTCCTACAATGAGCAGTTCTTC. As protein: CASSFLGRGRSYNEQFF.

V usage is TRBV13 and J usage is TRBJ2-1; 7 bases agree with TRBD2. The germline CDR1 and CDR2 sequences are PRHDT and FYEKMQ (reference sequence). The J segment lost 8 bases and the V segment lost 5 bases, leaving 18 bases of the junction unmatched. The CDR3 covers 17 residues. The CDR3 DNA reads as TGTGCCAGCAGCGAGGGATTATGGGAGGGCCTTCAGGATGAGCAGTTCTTC. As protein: CASSEGLWEGLQDEQFF.

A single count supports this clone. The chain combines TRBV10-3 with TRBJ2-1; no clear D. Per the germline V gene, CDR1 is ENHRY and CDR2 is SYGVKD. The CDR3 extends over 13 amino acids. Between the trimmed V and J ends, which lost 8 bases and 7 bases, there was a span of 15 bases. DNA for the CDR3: TGTGCCATCCGAGACCCGTTATGGAATGAGCAGTTCTTC. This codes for CAIRDPLWNEQFF.

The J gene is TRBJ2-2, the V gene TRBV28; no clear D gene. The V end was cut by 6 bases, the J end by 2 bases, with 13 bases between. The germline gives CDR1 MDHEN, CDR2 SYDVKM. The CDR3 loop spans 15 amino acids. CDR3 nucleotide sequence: TGTGCCAGCAGGTCTACGGTCACAAACACCGGGGAGCTGTTTTTT. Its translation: CASRSTVTNTGELFF.

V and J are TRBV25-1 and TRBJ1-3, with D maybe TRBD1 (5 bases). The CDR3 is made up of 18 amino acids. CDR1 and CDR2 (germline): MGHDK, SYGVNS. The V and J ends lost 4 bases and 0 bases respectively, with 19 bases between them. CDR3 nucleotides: TGTGCCAGCAGTGGCTTAGACACTTCGGGGACCTCTGGAAACACCATATATTTT. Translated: CASSGLDTSGTSGNTIYF. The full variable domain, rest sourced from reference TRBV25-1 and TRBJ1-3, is EADIYQTPRYLVIGTGKKITLECSQTMGHDKMYWYQQDPGMELHLIHYSYGVNSTEKGDLSSESTVSRIRTEHFPLTLESARPSHTSQYLCASSGLDTSGTSGNTIYFGEGSWLTVV.

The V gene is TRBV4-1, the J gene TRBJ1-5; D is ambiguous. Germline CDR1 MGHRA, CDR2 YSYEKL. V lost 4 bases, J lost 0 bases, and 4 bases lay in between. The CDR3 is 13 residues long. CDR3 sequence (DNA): TGCGCCAGCAGCCGAGATAGCAATCAGCCCCAGCATTTT. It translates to CASSRDSNQPQHF.

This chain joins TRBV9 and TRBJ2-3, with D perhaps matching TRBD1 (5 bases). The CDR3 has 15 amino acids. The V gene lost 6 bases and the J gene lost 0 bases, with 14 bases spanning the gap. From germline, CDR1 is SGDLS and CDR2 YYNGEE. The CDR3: CASTVAGKSTDTQYF. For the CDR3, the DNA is TGTGCCAGCACCGTGGCAGGGAAAAGCACAGATACGCAGTATTTT.

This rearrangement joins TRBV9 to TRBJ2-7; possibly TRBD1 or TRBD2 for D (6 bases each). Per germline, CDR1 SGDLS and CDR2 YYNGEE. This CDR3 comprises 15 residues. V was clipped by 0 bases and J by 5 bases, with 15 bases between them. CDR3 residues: CASSVGARGENEQYF. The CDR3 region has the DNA TGTGCCAGCAGCGTAGGAGCGAGGGGGGAGAACGAGCAGTACTTC.

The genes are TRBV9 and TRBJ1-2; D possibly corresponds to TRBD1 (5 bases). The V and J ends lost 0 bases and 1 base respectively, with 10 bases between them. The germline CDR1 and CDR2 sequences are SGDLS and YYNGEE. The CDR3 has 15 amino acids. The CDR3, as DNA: TGTGCCAGCAGCGTAGCGCCCAGGGATAACTATGGCTACACCTTC. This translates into CASSVAPRDNYGYTF.

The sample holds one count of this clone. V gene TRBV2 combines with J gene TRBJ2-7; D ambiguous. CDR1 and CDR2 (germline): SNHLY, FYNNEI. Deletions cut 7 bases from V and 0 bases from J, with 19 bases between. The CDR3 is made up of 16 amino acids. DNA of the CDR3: TGTGCCAGCACCGCCGAAGGATTAAATGGCTCCTACGAGCAGTACTTC. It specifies CASTAEGLNGSYEQYF.

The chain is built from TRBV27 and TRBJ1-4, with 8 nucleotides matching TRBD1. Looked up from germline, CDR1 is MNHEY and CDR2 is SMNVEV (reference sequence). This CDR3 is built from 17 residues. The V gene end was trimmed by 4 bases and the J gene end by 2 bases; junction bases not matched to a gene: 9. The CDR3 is CASSYQQGERTNEKLFF. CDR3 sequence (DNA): TGTGCCAGCAGTTACCAACAGGGGGAGAGGACTAATGAAAAACTGTTTTTT.

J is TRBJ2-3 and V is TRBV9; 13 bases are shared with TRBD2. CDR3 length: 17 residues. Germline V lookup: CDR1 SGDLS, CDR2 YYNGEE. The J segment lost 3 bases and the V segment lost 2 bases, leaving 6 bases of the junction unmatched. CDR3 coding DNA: TGTGCCAGCAGCGTCTCCGGGACTAGCGGGAAAACAGATACGCAGTATTTT. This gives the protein CASSVSGTSGKTDTQYF.

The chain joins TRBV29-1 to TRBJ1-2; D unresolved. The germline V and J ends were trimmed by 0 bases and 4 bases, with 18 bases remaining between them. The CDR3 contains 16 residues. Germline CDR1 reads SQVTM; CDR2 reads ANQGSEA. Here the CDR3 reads CSVEDTELTSGYGYTF. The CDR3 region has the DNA TGCAGCGTTGAAGATACGGAACTAACATCAGGCTATGGCTACACCTTC.